This T cell receptor (beta chain) derives from a study of T cell responses to AZD1222 COVID-19 vaccine. Overall study findings and caveats: In all cases, repertoires were sampled only after the peak T cell response.

As for this clone: Its antigen remains unidentified.

CDR3 size: 14 residues. V was trimmed by 6 bases and J by 4 bases, leaving 12 bases between them. In germline, CDR1 is MGHDK, CDR2 SYGVNS. Method: immunoSEQ multiplex PCR; TCRdb's copy keeps in-frame clones and lacks some. The table includes about 97,000 clones, approximately 91% detected once. The sequence derives from an adult in good health. The sequences come from peripheral blood, collected on day 0 of AZD1222 vaccination. The rearrangement joins TRBV25-1 to TRBJ1-4; a possible D gene is TRBD1 (5 bases). Written as DNA, the CDR3 is TGTGCCAGCAGGGCTCAGGGCTTTAATGAAAAACTGTTTTTT. This encodes CASRAQGFNEKLFF.